This T cell receptor beta chain comes out of a study of read filtering for tumor transcriptome and immune sequencing. Study results and caveats: Single-read clonotypes: 80% to 90% of IR-seq clonotypes (around 4% of reads), 74.6% of RNA-seq clonotypes (44.6% of reads).

This clonotype was seen ten or more times. Its target is unknown. Every patient had bone marrow sampled while the disease was active. Molecular barcoded adaptors covering alpha/delta and beta/gamma chains were used on approximately 400 ng RNA. MiXCR was run by TCRdb on the reads, yielding one entry per CDR3 protein. This table holds some 80,000 distinct CDR3 sequences, more than 9% found once. V gave up 3 bases and J gave up 4 bases, with 9 bases separating them. The CDR3 consists of 13 residues. The germline V gene has CDR1 MNHEY and CDR2 SVGAGI. The TCR was taken from a donor aged 40 or over with multiple myeloma. The rearrangement uses TRBV6-5 and TRBJ2-5; D ambiguous. Input material: a population of CD138-negative cells sorted from bone marrow. The CDR3 here is CASSYPPVETQYF. The CDR3 nucleotides read TGTGCCAGCAGTTATCCCCCCGTAGAGACCCAGTACTTC.